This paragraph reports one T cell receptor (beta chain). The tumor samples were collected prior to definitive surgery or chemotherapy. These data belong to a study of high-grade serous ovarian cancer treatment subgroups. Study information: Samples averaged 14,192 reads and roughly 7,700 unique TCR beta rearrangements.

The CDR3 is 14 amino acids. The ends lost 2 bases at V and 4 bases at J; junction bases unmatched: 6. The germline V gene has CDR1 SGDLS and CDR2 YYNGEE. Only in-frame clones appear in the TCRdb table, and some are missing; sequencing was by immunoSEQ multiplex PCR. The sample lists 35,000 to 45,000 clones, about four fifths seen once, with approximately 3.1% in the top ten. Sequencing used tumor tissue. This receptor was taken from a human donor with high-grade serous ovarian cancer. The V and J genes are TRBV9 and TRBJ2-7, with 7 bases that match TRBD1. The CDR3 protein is CASSVGQIDYEQYF. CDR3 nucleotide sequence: TGTGCCAGCAGCGTGGGACAGATAGATTACGAGCAGTACTTC.